This T cell receptor (beta chain) was obtained from a study of cytomegalovirus exposure and HLA in healthy donors (dated by TCRdb to 2017 to 2019). Context from the whole study: In an earlier analysis of 587 of the donors, 276 Gb of sequence data and 117 million unique TCR beta sequences from roughly 180 million T cells were reported. Across 300 to 400 genotyped donors of the cohort, an average of approximately 220,000 unique TCR beta nucleotide sequences per donor were sequenced, and roughly a sixth of those sequences were non-productive. An early release that covered roughly 600 HLA-typed donors contained around 330 gigabases of sequencing data and tens of millions of unique TCR sequences. Of the roughly 430 genotyped donors, approximately 83% fell in the genetic ancestry cluster associated with self-reported Caucasian donors. Typing coverage varied by locus: roughly 629-630 donors for A, B, C, DRB1 and DQB1; approximately 500 for DQA1; approximately 610 for DPA1; about 450 for DPB1. The study was designed to test whether signatures of past pathogen exposure could be identified by cataloging public T cell receptors. Alongside the repertoire data, information on donor age, sex, ethnicity and CMV serostatus was compiled. A later analysis re-analyzed previously published TCR beta repertoires from about 730 donors and added high-resolution HLA genotyping to study TCR occurrence patterns. A later genetic analysis took genome-wide SNP genotypes for about three fifths of the roughly 700 donors and used that subset as a discovery cohort. Both class I and class II loci were covered by HLA typing, at four-digit resolution. The T cell repertoires of under 750 subjects were profiled by immunosequencing and related to cytomegalovirus serostatus. An earlier analysis of 450 to 750 of the donors used high-throughput TCR beta sequencing to judge whether each TCR beta V gene segment behaved as functional or pseudogenic. High-throughput TCR immunosequencing, statistical association of individual TCRs with disease status, and machine learning were combined to predict cytomegalovirus infection status. Several DR-DQ haplotypes were handled as single units for association and clustering because linkage in the cohort was strong. Along with the roughly 700-subject first cohort, a separate validation cohort of about 110 different subjects was used. Rather than using new phenotypic data, the later analysis identified candidate immune exposures from TCR beta sequences and from how often those sequences occurred across donors. Every repertoire in the discovery cohort had been generated on one and the same sequencing platform. What the authors observed across the whole study: When HLA alleles, especially DR and DQ, strongly co-occurred, attributing TCR associations to individual alleles was difficult. While some public TCRs were present in many individuals, most TCR sequences turned up only very rarely across donors. A total of fewer than 200 TCR beta chains were listed by the study as associated with cytomegalovirus. In a later analysis, some 17,000 TCR beta sequences were associated with specific HLA alleles at a false discovery rate of 0.05. The classifier was reported to diagnose cytomegalovirus status with high specificity and sensitivity in both the original and validation cohorts. Sequencing depth was assumed to be roughly uniform across donors in the presence/absence analyses, though that assumption may not hold. Compared with the roughly 700-donor mean, donors in an Asian-associated ancestry cluster had fewer N-insertions in productive TCRs, according to a later genetic analysis. According to the authors, the approach could potentially be generalized to other disease states and immunological phenotypes. A further reported finding was that TCR beta sequences accurately predicted the HLA-A and HLA-B alleles for most subjects in the first cohort. This cohort had only TCR beta chains sequenced, and the lack of alpha or paired-chain data limited which features could be detected. Because HLA typing was unavailable for some donors at each locus, only the typed subset was used in association tests. In an earlier analysis of more than 500 of the donors, most TCR beta V segments appeared in productive rearrangements about 87% or about 30% of the time, broadly matching IMGT annotations. In a later analysis, the rate of TCR association differed among HLA loci, with DRB1 alleles having the most associated TCRs and HLA-C alleles having the fewest. In a later analysis, HLA-associated TCR beta chains showed more clonal expansion and lower generation probabilities than non-associated chains that were equally common. A cluster of highly shared sequence variants was judged likely to represent a technical artifact of the sequencing pipeline. Some IMGT-functional V segments, including TRBV6-2 and TRBV6-3, could not be distinguished by the 87-base-pair reads and were therefore excluded. In a later analysis, several top co-occurrence clusters were reported to appear linked to parvovirus B19, influenza, CMV and Epstein-Barr virus. In a later genetic analysis, a missense DCLRE1C variant was associated with V-gene and J-gene trimming of TCR beta chains, and the association was replicated in an independent cohort. In vitro tests confirmed that a few of the cytomegalovirus-associated TCR beta chains recognize cytomegalovirus antigens. The earlier analysis of about 600 of the donors excluded fewer than 20 rarely observed V segments, including chromosome 9 orphons, because counts were too low. Most CMV-associated TCR beta chains appeared to be HLA-restricted in a later analysis, and the HLA associations seemed to be driven largely by CMV exposure. Linkage disequilibrium might explain the correlated functional status among segregating V segments, but an unknown experimental factor could not be ruled out. The only immune exposure information available for the cohort was CMV serostatus.

The V end loses 7 bases and the J end loses 0 bases, and a stretch of 10 bases separates them. Measured from the cysteine to the phenylalanine, the CDR3 is 13 residues long. The entry retains the CDR3 DNA only, 39 bases that are in frame from base 1. CDR1 SGHRS and CDR2 YFSETQ are derived from the germline V gene. The cohort was made up of 666 healthy bone marrow donors. All cohort members were sampled while nominally healthy, although unrecorded immune exposures were likely present. The donor tested CMV seronegative and was one of the 352 seronegative cohort members. A peripheral blood sample was provided by each donor, and peripheral blood mononuclear cells were used for TCR beta sequencing. The Qiagen DNeasy Blood Extraction Kit was used to extract genomic DNA from the blood cell samples. The protocol used for the library was the immunoSEQ multiplex PCR assay. For the multiplex PCR, a mixture combining 60 forward primers for TCR Vbeta segments and 13 reverse primers for TCR Jbeta segments was used. The CDR3 region of rearranged TCR beta genes was amplified from genomic DNA with a multiplex PCR assay. On the Illumina HiSeq System, the amplified TCR beta libraries were sequenced as 87-base-pair reads. Per the authors' processing: In a later analysis, roughly 80 million unique TCR beta chains were counted across the 500 to 700 repertoires, and roughly 11 million of these chains were shared by at least two donors. To remove PCR and sequencing errors, raw reads were error-corrected and collapsed into unique sequences using a nearest-neighbor algorithm that merged closely related sequences. CDR3 sequences were aligned to IMGT reference sequences to assign V, D and J gene segments. For a sequence to be retained, a match of at least six nucleotides was required to both a V gene segment and a J gene segment. A rearrangement was called productive if the CDR3 had no stop codons and remained in frame with V and J, and every other rearrangement was called non-productive. Following IMGT convention, CDR3 was defined as the stretch from the second conserved V-encoded cysteine to the conserved J-encoded phenylalanine. Sequences without an unambiguous match to a single V gene segment were excluded from the earlier analysis of about 640 of the donors. An earlier analysis of fewer than 750 of the donors classified V segments as functional when productive rearrangements were above 56.7% and as segregating when the standard deviation between donors was above 5%. To diagnose cytomegalovirus status from the catalog of TCR beta chain sequences, a statistical classification framework was built. V and J gene assignment, in a later analysis, came from comparing TCR nucleotide sequences with IMGT/GENE-DB human TR gene sequences. In a later analysis, CDR3 sequences and most-parsimonious VDJ recombination scenarios were assigned using the TCRdist pipeline. In a later analysis, each TCR beta chain was defined by its CDR3 amino acid sequence together with its V-gene family, and reads without a unique V-gene family were excluded. A later analysis removed roughly 590 highly shared, low-generation-probability nucleotide sequences to deal with suspected cross-contamination and a sequencing artifact. In a later analysis, a clonal expansion index for each public chain was calculated from normalized within-repertoire ranks of inferred template counts. In a later analysis, generation probabilities were computed using a VDJ recombination model fitted to out-of-frame rearrangements, and the results were checked against IGoR. In a later analysis, TCR-TCR, TCR-HLA and TCR-CMV co-occurrence was scored with hypergeometric tests, and a repertoire-size bias correction was applied to TCR pairs. To estimate false discovery rates, a later analysis permuted the HLA or CMV assignments 20 times. In a later analysis, co-occurring TCRs were grouped using DBSCAN, with TCRdist sequence similarity added in when clustering inside HLA-allele-positive subsets. For co-occurrence clustering, repertoires with fewer than 30,000 or more than 120,000 public chains were excluded, along with five or six repertoires with anomalous nucleotide sharing. TCRdb took over this immuneACCESS table, retaining in-frame rearrangements with V and J assigned. Such tables are incomplete; in checked studies, under half of the missing clones stem from an unresolved V gene, and the remainder is unexplained. V, J and clone size derive from that table, while D and trimming were established from the DNA sequence. The sample data list about 140,000 clones, and roughly 80% of these were observed just once. The ten largest account for around 1.3% of the sample.

Turning to this clone: Its antigen remains unidentified. No much larger clonotype is one base removed from it; base qualities were not supplied.

Sequenced: PBMCs. The chain links TRBV5-1 with TRBJ2-5; no D gene is confidently identified. This receptor was identified in a female donor in good health and CMV-seronegative. The CDR3 is CASARQDQETQYF. The bases read TGCGCCAGCGCCCGCCAGGACCAAGAGACCCAGTACTTC.